Presented here are 22 T cell receptor beta chains from one specimen sequenced in a study of CD8+CD57+ T cells in acquired aplastic anemia. Genomic DNA, the template, was used for profiling of the TCR beta VDJ and CDR3. In TCRdb, the reads were re-called with MiXCR into one record per CDR3 protein. The data show around 200,000 distinct CDR3 sequences, with roughly 53% seen just once and approximately 20% held by the top ten. Sequencing was done on patients that had shown CD8+CD57+ cell expansion by flow cytometry. The sequencing input was sorted CD4+, CD8+, or CD8+CD57+ T cells (not recorded which) from PBMCs. These receptors were taken from a human donor with aplastic anemia.

This clonotype was detected only a few times. The rearrangement joins TRBV10-2 to TRBJ2-7; 11 nucleotides align to TRBD2. The CDR3 spans 14 residues. Germline CDR1 WSHSY, CDR2 SAAADI. V lost 3 bases, J lost 9 bases, and 7 bases stayed unmatched. CDR3 sequence: CASSEVAGGRGQYF. In DNA, the CDR3 is TGCGCCAGCAGTGAAGTAGCGGGAGGGCGAGGGCAGTACTTC.

This clonotype came up many times. The rearrangement uses TRBV6-1 and TRBJ1-6; D remains unclear. V was shortened by 3 bases and J by 9 bases, with 18 bases between the two germline ends. This CDR3 has 16 amino acids. Germline CDR1 MNHNS, CDR2 SASEGT. In DNA, the CDR3 is TGTGCCAGCAGTGATATATTACGATCCGATGGTTCACCCCTCCACTTT. Translating it yields CASSDILRSDGSPLHF.

CDR3 DNA sequence: TGTGCCATCACCAGGACAGGGGACAATGAGCAGTTCTTC. This gives the protein CAITRTGDNEQFF. V usage is TRBV10-3 and J usage is TRBJ2-1; 9 bases align to TRBD1. The V segment lost 7 bases and the J segment 5 bases; nucleotides outside the gene matches: 3. Germline V gene data show CDR1 as ENHRY and CDR2 as SYGVKD. This CDR3 comprises 13 residues.

This clonotype was seen many times. The gene calls are TRBV19 and TRBJ2-1, with 7 bases that match TRBD1. The junction had 3 bases not matched to a gene; V was cut back by 4 bases and J by 0 bases. Germline assignment: CDR1 LNHDA and CDR2 SQIVND (reference sequence). The CDR3 totals 15 residues. The CDR3 is CASSKDRSSYNEQFF. CDR3 nucleotide sequence: TGTGCCAGTAGTAAGGACAGGAGCTCCTACAATGAGCAGTTCTTC. The full variable domain, its missing parts supplied by reference TRBV19 and TRBJ2-1, is DGGITQSPKYLFRKEGQNVTLSCEQNLNHDAMYWYRQDPGQGLRLIYYSQIVNDFQKGDIAEGYSVSREKKESFPLTVTSAQKNPTAFYLCASSKDRSSYNEQFFGPGTRLTVL.

This clonotype was seen once. At one end the junction does not follow the germline gene, possibly because of a read error. J is TRBJ1-3 and V is TRBV7-2; tentatively, D is TRBD1 (6 bases). Germline CDR1 reads SGHTA; CDR2 reads FQGNSA. This CDR3 is 15 amino acids long. CDR3: CASSYREASGSTIYF. CDR3 nucleotides: TGTGCCAGCAGCTACAGGGAAGCCTCTGGAAGCACCATATATTTT. Combining the CDR3 with reference TRBV7-2 and TRBJ1-3 gives the whole variable domain GAGVSQSPSNKVTEKGKDVELRCDPISGHTALYWYRQSLGQGLEFLIYFQGNSAPDKSGLPSDRFSAERTGGSVSTLTIQRTQQEDSAVYLCASSYREASGSTIYFGEGSWLTVV.

This clonotype was counted at least ten times. The V gene is TRBV19, the J gene TRBJ1-1; 7 nucleotides match TRBD1. The CDR3 length is 14 residues. The trim removed 8 bases at V and 0 bases at J, leaving 6 bases unmatched. Per the germline V gene, CDR1 is LNHDA and CDR2 is SQIVND (reference sequence). The CDR3 sequence: CASAKGQLNTEAFF. For the CDR3, the DNA is TGTGCCAGTGCCAAGGGACAGTTGAACACTGAAGCTTTCTTT.

This clonotype was seen repeatedly, ten times or more. The chain couples TRBV19 to TRBJ1-1; no definite D call. CDR1 is LNHDA, CDR2 SQIVND, per germline (reference sequence). Trimming took off 5 bases at V and 6 bases at J, with 16 bases between the two ends. The CDR3 contains 14 residues. CDR3 sequence reads: CASSLEWLDAEAFF. DNA for the CDR3: TGTGCCAGTAGTCTCGAATGGCTTGACGCTGAAGCTTTCTTT.

Many counts were recorded for this clonotype. CDR3 DNA: TGTGCCAGCAGCCCTCGGCCGGGGACCTACAATGAGCAGTTCTTC. Encoded protein: CASSPRPGTYNEQFF. The chain combines TRBV7-9 with TRBJ2-1; maybe TRBD2 (5 bases). Trimming stripped 5 bases from V and 2 bases from J, with 13 bases between. The CDR3 covers 15 residues. Germline assignment: CDR1 SEHNR and CDR2 FQNEAQ (reference sequence).

This clonotype appeared many times. The chain uses TRBV24-1 and TRBJ2-5; D is tentatively TRBD1 or TRBD2 (6 bases each). The V end lost 4 bases, the J end lost 5 bases, and 10 bases lay between the germline ends. CDR3 size: 13 residues. Germline CDR1 and CDR2: KGHDR and SFDVKD. CDR3 region: CATSEGGRETQYF. The DNA of the CDR3 is TGTGCCACCAGTGAGGGGGGCAGGGAGACCCAGTACTTC.

This chain links TRBV15 with TRBJ1-2; possibly TRBD1 for D (5 bases). Germline V gene lookup returns CDR1 LNHNV and CDR2 YYDKDF (reference sequence). V shed 0 bases and J shed 7 bases, with 15 bases lying between them. This CDR3 comprises 15 residues. The chain's CDR3 is CATSRDGSPGSGYTF. The CDR3 DNA is TGTGCCACCAGCAGAGATGGTTCTCCAGGGTCTGGCTACACCTTC.

The rearrangement joins TRBV27 to TRBJ2-1; 11 nucleotides match TRBD2. This CDR3 has 14 amino acids. V dropped 6 bases and J dropped 7; count of bases not matched to a gene: 5. The germline gives CDR1 MNHEY, CDR2 SMNVEV (reference sequence). The CDR3: CASRLAGDRNEQFF. The CDR3 DNA sequence: TGTGCCAGCAGACTAGCGGGAGACCGTAATGAGCAGTTCTTC.

A few counts support this clonotype. The J gene is TRBJ1-6, the V gene TRBV30; D remains ambiguous. The V and J ends lost 0 bases and 5 bases respectively, with 11 bases between them. The V gene's germline CDR1 is GTSNPN and CDR2 SVGIG (reference sequence). The CDR3 has 15 residues. The CDR3 DNA follows: TGTGCCTGGAGTGTAAGAAGCAATAATAATTCACCCCTCCACTTT. This translates into CAWSVRSNNNSPLHF.

This sequence joins TRBV3-1 and TRBJ1-2; 10 nucleotides match TRBD1. J was trimmed by 6 bases and V by 6 bases; bases with no gene match: 7. CDR3 size: 14 residues. CDR1 LGHDT and CDR2 YNNKEL come from the germline V gene (reference sequence). The CDR3 nucleotides are TGTGCCAGCAGACTCGGCGGGACAGGGGATGGCTACACCTTC. Its translation: CASRLGGTGDGYTF.

This chain uses TRBV6-2 or TRBV6-3 with TRBJ1-1; D is unclear. V lost 7 bases, J lost 5 bases, and 14 bases lay in between. The CDR3 spans 13 residues. Looked up from germline, CDR1 is MNHEY and CDR2 is SVGEGT. The CDR3 DNA reads TGTGCCAGCAAGGAGGTGGGCAAAACTGAAGCTTTCTTT. Translated, it gives CASKEVGKTEAFF.

The chain has TRBV29-1 and TRBJ2-1; 8 nucleotides agree with TRBD1. V shed 4 bases, J shed 6 bases, and the junction held 17 bases outside the gene matches. The germline V gene has CDR1 SQVTM and CDR2 ANQGSEA. This CDR3 comprises 17 residues. The CDR3 here is CSVGRTGPVLVSNEQFF. The CDR3 bases are TGCAGCGTTGGTCGGACAGGGCCCGTGCTTGTGAGCAATGAGCAGTTCTTC.

Regarding this clonotype: Given the absence of the conserved phenylalanine or tryptophan at the CDR3 end, a read error is likely. The chain is built from TRBV6-1 and TRBJ1-3; D remains unclear. This CDR3 is built from 16 residues. Germline-derived CDR1 and CDR2 are MNHNS and SASEGT. Trimming pared 7 bases from V and 0 bases from J, leaving 16 bases between. Written as DNA, the CDR3 is TGTGCCAGCACATCCGACCGTGAACCCTCTGGAAACACCATATATCTT. Protein: CASTSDREPSGNTIYL.

There are many counts of this clonotype. CDR3 sequence: CASSLGLEAFF. The CDR3 coding sequence is TGTGCCAGCAGCTTAGGGCTAGAAGCTTTCTTT. The chain couples TRBV7-9 to TRBJ1-1, with D unresolved. V shed 1 base and J shed 8 bases, with 5 bases lying between them. Germline V CDR1 and CDR2: SEHNR, FQNEAQ (reference sequence). CDR3 size: 11 residues.

This clonotype was counted ten times or more. This chain links TRBV2 with TRBJ2-2; unclear D gene. Looked up from germline, CDR1 is SNHLY and CDR2 is FYNNEI. The CDR3 loop spans 13 amino acids. The ends were cut back, 6 bases at V and 2 bases at J, with 7 bases in the middle. CDR3 residues: CASSFDNTGELFF. Here the CDR3 DNA reads TGTGCCAGCAGCTTCGACAACACCGGGGAGCTGTTTTTT.

V gene TRBV29-1 combines with J gene TRBJ2-5, with TRBD2 as a possible D gene (6 bases). The V gene's germline CDR1 is SQVTM and CDR2 ANQGSEA. Trimming left V 4 bases short and J 12 bases short, with 24 bases between. The CDR3 sequence is 14 residues long. The CDR3 is CSVVEGVGGSMEYF. CDR3 sequence (DNA): TGCAGCGTTGTGGAAGGCGTGGGAGGATCGATGGAGTACTTC.

This clonotype was recorded at least ten times. The chain is built from TRBV20-1 and TRBJ1-2; D is possibly TRBD1 (5 bases). In germline, CDR1 is DFQATT, CDR2 SNEGSKA (reference sequence). CDR3 length: 15 amino acids. V gave up 1 base and J gave up 2 bases, with 14 bases separating them. As DNA, the CDR3 is TGCAGTGCTAGAGCCCCGGGCAAGGGGAACTATGGCTACACCTTC. Translating gives CSARAPGKGNYGYTF.

V gene TRBV7-2 combines with J gene TRBJ2-1; D remains ambiguous. CDR3 length: 15 amino acids. Trimming shortened V by 4 bases and J by 2 bases, and 12 bases separated the two germline ends. The germline CDR1 and CDR2 sequences are SGHTA and FQGNSA. The CDR3 nucleotides read TGTGCCAGCAGCTCTGGGCAGTATACCTACAATGAGCAGTTCTTC. Protein sequence: CASSSGQYTYNEQFF.

The V gene is TRBV6-6, the J gene TRBJ2-1; the D is unclear. Trimming cost V 0 bases and J 4 bases, with 10 bases left between them. CDR3 length: 15 amino acids. Germline V gene data show CDR1 as MNHNY and CDR2 as SVGAGI (reference sequence). The CDR3 sequence: CASSYSQREYNEQFF. In DNA, the CDR3 is TGTGCCAGCAGTTACTCGCAGAGAGAGTACAATGAGCAGTTCTTC.